The rows below give T cell receptor beta chains drawn from one sample of a study of cytomegalovirus exposure and HLA in healthy donors. Method: immunoSEQ multiplex PCR; TCRdb's copy keeps in-frame clones and lacks some. The sample gives about 190,000 clones, roughly 81% of which show up once; roughly 2.1% is in the top ten. The sample consisted of PBMCs. These receptors all stem from a woman in her 30s in good health and CMV-seropositive. The CDR3 runs from the conserved cysteine through the conserved F or W. The order of the fields is J gene, clone size, D gene, V gene, CDR3 DNA, CDR3 protein. The D gene is left open where the match is weak. Clone size, where shown, is once, few, many, or a class for clones that have expanded.

J gene: TRBJ1-4; clone size: .; D gene: TRBD1; V gene: TRBV6-5; CDR3 DNA: TGTGCCAGCAGTCGCCAGGGACAGGTCACTGAAAAGCTGTTTTTT; CDR3 protein: CASSRQGQVTEKLFF
J gene: TRBJ2-3; clone size: .; D gene: TRBD2; V gene: TRBV7-2; CDR3 DNA: TGTGCCAGCAGCTTAAAGCTCTACGGAGCGGGGGGGCCTACGGCGCAGTATTTT; CDR3 protein: CASSLKLYGAGGPTAQYF
J gene: TRBJ2-1; clone size: few; D gene: .; V gene: TRBV7-9; CDR3 DNA: TGTGCCAGCAGCGACAAGACTAGTTCTCATGAGCAGTTCTTC; CDR3 protein: CASSDKTSSHEQFF
J gene: TRBJ2-6; clone size: .; D gene: .; V gene: TRBV5-6; CDR3 DNA: TGTGCCAGCAGTTTTCGACAGGTGGGGGCCTCTGGGGCCAACGTCCTGACTTTC; CDR3 protein: CASSFRQVGASGANVLTF
J gene: TRBJ2-2; clone size: .; D gene: TRBD2; V gene: TRBV5-1; CDR3 DNA: TGCGCCAGCAGCTCGCTAGCGGGGCCCAGCACCGGGGAGCTGTTTTTT; CDR3 protein: CASSSLAGPSTGELFF
J gene: TRBJ1-5; clone size: .; D gene: TRBD1; V gene: TRBV7-2; CDR3 DNA: TGTGCCAGCAGCTTAGTGGGGACAGGGGAAAATCAGCCCCAGCATTTT; CDR3 protein: CASSLVGTGENQPQHF
J gene: TRBJ2-1; clone size: once; D gene: .; V gene: TRBV5-1; CDR3 DNA: TGCGCCAGCAGCTTGAGTTTGGCGGACTACAATGAGCAGTTCTTC; CDR3 protein: CASSLSLADYNEQFF
J gene: TRBJ2-7; clone size: .; D gene: .; V gene: TRBV5-8; CDR3 DNA: TGTGCCAGCAGCTTGGATTCGGCAGGGCGATTAGGCTACGAGCAGTACTTC; CDR3 protein: CASSLDSAGRLGYEQYF
J gene: TRBJ2-1; clone size: .; D gene: TRBD1; V gene: TRBV7-2; CDR3 DNA: TGTGCCAGCAGTTACGCTTCGGGACAGGGTGGATCTGTGCAGTTCTTC; CDR3 protein: CASSYASGQGGSVQFF
J gene: TRBJ2-7; clone size: .; D gene: .; V gene: TRBV7-2; CDR3 DNA: TGTGCCAGCAGCCTGGGAACAGGAATACGCTACGAGCAGTACTTC; CDR3 protein: CASSLGTGIRYEQYF
J gene: TRBJ1-2; clone size: .; D gene: .; V gene: TRBV19; CDR3 DNA: TGTGCCAGTAAGATACAGGGCCCAGGGATGACTGGCTACACCTTC; CDR3 protein: CASKIQGPGMTGYTF
J gene: TRBJ2-7; clone size: once; D gene: TRBD1; V gene: TRBV2; CDR3 DNA: TGTGCCAGCAGCGCCCCACAGGGGACCTACGAGCAGTACTTC; CDR3 protein: CASSAPQGTYEQYF
J gene: TRBJ2-7; clone size: .; D gene: .; V gene: TRBV23-1; CDR3 DNA: TGCGCCAGCAGTCAACCTAACTCCTACGAGCAGTACTTC; CDR3 protein: CASSQPNSYEQYF
J gene: TRBJ2-3; clone size: .; D gene: .; V gene: TRBV5-1; CDR3 DNA: TGCGCCAGCAGCCTACTAGGATTAGTCCCATCAGATACGCAGTATTTT; CDR3 protein: CASSLLGLVPSDTQYF
J gene: TRBJ1-6; clone size: .; D gene: .; V gene: TRBV6-5; CDR3 DNA: TGTGCCAGCAGTTACTCGAGGAGGAGGGTCCTAGCCACCCTCCACTTT; CDR3 protein: CASSYSRRRVLATLHF
J gene: TRBJ1-4; clone size: once; D gene: .; V gene: TRBV6-6; CDR3 DNA: TGTGCCAGCAGTTATCTTCGGGGGACTAATGAAAAACTGTTTTTT; CDR3 protein: CASSYLRGTNEKLFF
J gene: TRBJ2-5; clone size: .; D gene: TRBD2; V gene: TRBV5-1; CDR3 DNA: TGCGCCAGCAGCTTGGGGGCTAGCGGGAGAGAGACCCAGTACTTC; CDR3 protein: CASSLGASGRETQYF
J gene: TRBJ1-1; clone size: once; D gene: .; V gene: TRBV5-1; CDR3 DNA: TGCGCCAGCAGCTTTTCGGGGTCGGACACTGAAGCTTTCTTT; CDR3 protein: CASSFSGSDTEAFF
J gene: TRBJ2-7; clone size: .; D gene: TRBD2; V gene: TRBV5-1; CDR3 DNA: TGCGCCAGCAGCTTGGCCGAGGCAGGCGGGGGCTACGAGCAGTACTTC; CDR3 protein: CASSLAEAGGGYEQYF
J gene: TRBJ1-1; clone size: few; D gene: TRBD1; V gene: TRBV5-5; CDR3 DNA: TGTGCCAGCAGACTGGACAGGGGGCGGACTGAAGCTTTCTTT; CDR3 protein: CASRLDRGRTEAFF
J gene: TRBJ1-2; clone size: .; D gene: TRBD1; V gene: TRBV7-2; CDR3 DNA: TGTGCCAGCAGCTTGGACAGGGGGTTGAGGGGCTACACCTTC; CDR3 protein: CASSLDRGLRGYTF
J gene: TRBJ1-3; clone size: few; D gene: .; V gene: TRBV6-1; CDR3 DNA: TGTGCCAGCAGTGAACGAATACAGGATCGAAACACCATATATTTT; CDR3 protein: CASSERIQDRNTIYF
J gene: TRBJ1-1; clone size: .; D gene: .; V gene: TRBV29-1; CDR3 DNA: TGCAGCGTAGGTGGGGCGGTTGAAGCTTTCTTT; CDR3 protein: CSVGGAVEAFF
J gene: TRBJ1-2; clone size: .; D gene: .; V gene: TRBV28; CDR3 DNA: TGTGCCAGCAGTCTTACGGTCAACTATGGCTACACCTTC; CDR3 protein: CASSLTVNYGYTF
J gene: TRBJ1-4; clone size: .; D gene: .; V gene: TRBV4-3; CDR3 DNA: TGCGCCAGCAGCCAAGAGGAGATTGACCGAGGAGAAAAACTGTTTTTT; CDR3 protein: CASSQEEIDRGEKLFF
J gene: TRBJ2-5; clone size: .; D gene: TRBD1; V gene: TRBV5-5; CDR3 DNA: TGTGCCAGCAGCCCCCGGGGACAGGGGGTGGGGGAGACCCAGTACTTC; CDR3 protein: CASSPRGQGVGETQYF
J gene: TRBJ2-1; clone size: .; D gene: TRBD2; V gene: TRBV30; CDR3 DNA: TGTGCCTGGAGTAGGGTACTAGCGGGGACGAATGAGCAGTTCTTC; CDR3 protein: CAWSRVLAGTNEQFF
J gene: TRBJ2-5; clone size: .; D gene: TRBD2; V gene: TRBV19; CDR3 DNA: TGTGCCAGTAGTATGTACCGGGGGGAGCAAGAGACCCAGTACTTC; CDR3 protein: CASSMYRGEQETQYF
J gene: TRBJ2-3; clone size: .; D gene: .; V gene: TRBV7-8; CDR3 DNA: TGTGCCAGCAGCTTAGAGGACCAGGGTAGCTTTACAGATACGCAGTATTTT; CDR3 protein: CASSLEDQGSFTDTQYF
J gene: TRBJ2-7; clone size: .; D gene: .; V gene: TRBV7-9; CDR3 DNA: TGTGCCAGCAGTTCAAGGGAGATCTACGAGCAGTACTTC; CDR3 protein: CASSSREIYEQYF
J gene: TRBJ1-4; clone size: .; D gene: .; V gene: TRBV4-3; CDR3 DNA: TGCGCCAGCAGCCAGGGACACAGGGCAACTAATGAAAAACTGTTTTTT; CDR3 protein: CASSQGHRATNEKLFF
J gene: TRBJ1-2; clone size: .; D gene: TRBD1; V gene: TRBV28; CDR3 DNA: TGTGCCAGCAGTCCCCCGTACAGCGGGACAGGGGGCATCGGCTACACCTTC; CDR3 protein: CASSPPYSGTGGIGYTF
J gene: TRBJ1-1; clone size: .; D gene: TRBD1; V gene: TRBV7-9; CDR3 DNA: TGTGCCAGCAGTCGCCAGGGGGCCCGCACTGAAGCTTTCTTT; CDR3 protein: CASSRQGARTEAFF
J gene: TRBJ2-7; clone size: .; D gene: .; V gene: TRBV10-1; CDR3 DNA: TGCGCCAGCAGTCCGAACAGGGACGAGCAGTACTTC; CDR3 protein: CASSPNRDEQYF
J gene: TRBJ2-7; clone size: .; D gene: TRBD2; V gene: TRBV11-2; CDR3 DNA: TGTGCCAGCAGCATACTAGCGGGGGGCCGCCGGGCGCAGTACTTC; CDR3 protein: CASSILAGGRRAQYF
J gene: TRBJ2-5; clone size: .; D gene: TRBD2; V gene: TRBV28; CDR3 DNA: TGTGCCAGCAGTCCTAGCGGGAGGGCCGATGAGACCCAGTACTTC; CDR3 protein: CASSPSGRADETQYF
J gene: TRBJ1-1; clone size: few; D gene: .; V gene: TRBV5-1; CDR3 DNA: TGCGCCAGCAGCTTGACACCGGACAGCTTTAACACTGAAGCTTTCTTT; CDR3 protein: CASSLTPDSFNTEAFF
J gene: TRBJ2-3; clone size: .; D gene: TRBD1; V gene: TRBV6-5; CDR3 DNA: TGTGCCAGCAGTTACCGGGACAGGGGGCGCGGGGATACGCAGTATTTT; CDR3 protein: CASSYRDRGRGDTQYF
J gene: TRBJ2-7; clone size: .; D gene: TRBD1; V gene: TRBV19; CDR3 DNA: TGTGCCAGTAGTAGGACAGGGGACTACTCCTACGAGCAGTACTTC; CDR3 protein: CASSRTGDYSYEQYF
J gene: TRBJ2-7; clone size: .; D gene: .; V gene: TRBV13; CDR3 DNA: TGTGCCAGCAGCTTATTGCGGGGCTACGAGCAGTACTTC; CDR3 protein: CASSLLRGYEQYF
J gene: TRBJ2-7; clone size: .; D gene: .; V gene: TRBV27; CDR3 DNA: TGTGCCAGCAGGAGACAGGCCTCCTACGAGCAGTACTTC; CDR3 protein: CASRRQASYEQYF
J gene: TRBJ1-2; clone size: .; D gene: TRBD1; V gene: TRBV6-6; CDR3 DNA: TGTGCCAGCAGTCTCTCGGGACAGGGGGGAGGCTACACCTTC; CDR3 protein: CASSLSGQGGGYTF
J gene: TRBJ1-1; clone size: .; D gene: TRBD1; V gene: TRBV6-6; CDR3 DNA: TGTGCCAGCAGTTCCACACAGGGGTTCACTGAAGCTTTCTTT; CDR3 protein: CASSSTQGFTEAFF
J gene: TRBJ2-7; clone size: few; D gene: TRBD2; V gene: TRBV28; CDR3 DNA: TGTGCCAGCAGTCCGGAGGGGACTAGCGGGGGCCCTCTCGAGCAGTACTTC; CDR3 protein: CASSPEGTSGGPLEQYF
J gene: TRBJ2-7; clone size: .; D gene: TRBD1; V gene: TRBV28; CDR3 DNA: TGTGCCAGCAGTTTAGGACAGGGTGCGGGATTGAGGGAATACGAGCAGTACTTC; CDR3 protein: CASSLGQGAGLREYEQYF
J gene: TRBJ2-1; clone size: .; D gene: TRBD2; V gene: TRBV15; CDR3 DNA: TGTGCCACCAGCAAGCGGGAGGCTTACAATGAGCAGTTCTTC; CDR3 protein: CATSKREAYNEQFF
J gene: TRBJ1-5; clone size: .; D gene: .; V gene: TRBV7-9; CDR3 DNA: TGTGCCAGCAGCCCCGGCGGGGCAGAAGGGAATCAGCCCCAGCATTTT; CDR3 protein: CASSPGGAEGNQPQHF
J gene: TRBJ2-7; clone size: .; D gene: .; V gene: TRBV10-2; CDR3 DNA: TGCGCCTGGGGTAGGCGGGGTGCCACCTACGAGCAGTACTTC; CDR3 protein: CAWGRRGATYEQYF
J gene: TRBJ2-6; clone size: .; D gene: TRBD1; V gene: TRBV18; CDR3 DNA: TGTGCCAGCTCACCCGACAGGGTACCTGGGGCCAACGTCCTGACTTTC; CDR3 protein: CASSPDRVPGANVLTF
J gene: TRBJ2-7; clone size: few; D gene: TRBD2; V gene: TRBV18; CDR3 DNA: TGTGCCAGCTCACCGGGGGGGGGCGAGCAGTACTTC; CDR3 protein: CASSPGGGEQYF
J gene: TRBJ1-1; clone size: .; D gene: TRBD1; V gene: TRBV7-7; CDR3 DNA: TGTGCCAGCAGCTTGGACAGGGATGGTGAAGCTTTCTTT; CDR3 protein: CASSLDRDGEAFF
J gene: TRBJ1-1; clone size: once; D gene: .; V gene: TRBV28; CDR3 DNA: TGTGCCAGCAGCCTACAGGGTTGGACTGAAGCTTTCTTT; CDR3 protein: CASSLQGWTEAFF
J gene: TRBJ1-2; clone size: .; D gene: .; V gene: TRBV4-2; CDR3 DNA: TGTGCCAGCAGCCAGGCCCTAGACAGACTTTATGACTATGGCTACACCTTC; CDR3 protein: CASSQALDRLYDYGYTF
J gene: TRBJ2-3; clone size: .; D gene: TRBD2; V gene: TRBV30; CDR3 DNA: TGTGCCTGGAGTTGGACTAGCGGGGGGTTAGATACGCAGTATTTT; CDR3 protein: CAWSWTSGGLDTQYF
J gene: TRBJ2-5; clone size: .; D gene: TRBD2; V gene: TRBV7-9; CDR3 DNA: TGTGCCAGCCGATCCAGCGGGGAGGCAGAGACCCAGTACTTC; CDR3 protein: CASRSSGEAETQYF